This is a list of T cell receptor beta chains from one sample in a study of cytomegalovirus exposure and HLA in healthy donors. Generated by immunoSEQ multiplex PCR, the TCRdb table keeps only in-frame clones and is missing some. The table lists 150,000 to 200,000 clones, roughly 86% of them singletons. Sequenced material: PBMCs. The receptors here all came from a woman aged 18-30 years in good health and CMV-seropositive. Each CDR3 is given with its conserved first and last residue. Fields, in order: D gene, clone size, J gene, V gene, CDR3 protein, CDR3 DNA. D genes are given only for firm matches. A clone size is listed for some rows: how often the clone was seen (once, few, many), or a class if it is expanded.

D gene: NA; clone size: NA; J gene: TRBJ2-2; V gene: TRBV28; CDR3 protein: CASREQGNTGELFF; CDR3 DNA: TGTGCCAGCAGAGAACAGGGGAACACCGGGGAGCTGTTTTTT
D gene: TRBD2; clone size: few; J gene: TRBJ2-7; V gene: TRBV7-6; CDR3 protein: CASTGTSVYEQYF; CDR3 DNA: TGTGCCAGCACCGGGACTAGCGTATACGAGCAGTACTTC
D gene: NA; clone size: NA; J gene: TRBJ2-2; V gene: TRBV6-4; CDR3 protein: CASSVDKNTGELFF; CDR3 DNA: TGTGCCAGCAGTGTGGACAAAAACACCGGGGAGCTGTTTTTT
D gene: NA; clone size: NA; J gene: TRBJ2-7; V gene: TRBV6-6; CDR3 protein: CASKRASAYEQYF; CDR3 DNA: TGTGCCAGCAAGAGGGCCTCAGCTTACGAGCAGTACTTC
D gene: NA; clone size: NA; J gene: TRBJ1-4; V gene: TRBV15; CDR3 protein: CATSREGATNEKLFF; CDR3 DNA: TGTGCCACCAGCAGAGAGGGAGCAACTAATGAAAAACTGTTTTTT
D gene: TRBD1; clone size: few; J gene: TRBJ1-2; V gene: TRBV6-5; CDR3 protein: CASSDSDRGRGYTF; CDR3 DNA: TGTGCCAGCAGTGACTCGGACAGGGGCCGTGGCTACACCTTC
D gene: TRBD1; clone size: NA; J gene: TRBJ1-1; V gene: TRBV5-1; CDR3 protein: CASRGQGAHTEAFF; CDR3 DNA: TGCGCCAGCAGAGGGCAGGGGGCGCACACTGAAGCTTTCTTT
D gene: NA; clone size: NA; J gene: TRBJ2-3; V gene: TRBV7-2; CDR3 protein: CASSSLAVDTQYF; CDR3 DNA: TGTGCCAGCAGCTCCCTGGCTGTGGATACGCAGTATTTT
D gene: TRBD1; clone size: NA; J gene: TRBJ1-2; V gene: TRBV28; CDR3 protein: CASFFPGQSNYGYTF; CDR3 DNA: TGTGCCAGCTTTTTTCCGGGACAGTCTAACTATGGCTACACCTTC
D gene: NA; clone size: NA; J gene: TRBJ2-5; V gene: TRBV30; CDR3 protein: CAWGPSGTPQETQYF; CDR3 DNA: TGTGCCTGGGGGCCCTCCGGGACTCCCCAAGAGACCCAGTACTTC
D gene: NA; clone size: NA; J gene: TRBJ2-7; V gene: TRBV4-2; CDR3 protein: CASSQVQGYEQYF; CDR3 DNA: TGTGCCAGCAGCCAAGTTCAGGGTTACGAGCAGTACTTC
D gene: NA; clone size: NA; J gene: TRBJ2-3; V gene: TRBV29-1; CDR3 protein: CSVAEPGTDTQYF; CDR3 DNA: TGCAGCGTTGCTGAACCAGGCACAGATACGCAGTATTTT
D gene: TRBD1; clone size: few; J gene: TRBJ2-5; V gene: TRBV30; CDR3 protein: CAWSEDREETQYF; CDR3 DNA: TGTGCCTGGAGCGAGGACAGGGAAGAGACCCAGTACTTC
D gene: NA; clone size: NA; J gene: TRBJ1-4; V gene: TRBV15; CDR3 protein: CATSETDSSEKLFF; CDR3 DNA: TGTGCCACCAGCGAAACCGACAGTTCCGAAAAACTGTTTTTT
D gene: NA; clone size: NA; J gene: TRBJ2-2; V gene: TRBV28; CDR3 protein: CASRQATQPGELFF; CDR3 DNA: TGTGCCAGCAGACAGGCCACACAGCCCGGGGAGCTGTTTTTT
D gene: TRBD2; clone size: NA; J gene: TRBJ2-1; V gene: TRBV5-1; CDR3 protein: CASSPLGSGSYNEQFF; CDR3 DNA: TGCGCCAGCAGCCCACTTGGAAGCGGGAGTTACAATGAGCAGTTCTTC
D gene: NA; clone size: once; J gene: TRBJ2-7; V gene: TRBV27; CDR3 protein: CASRSGLQGEQYF; CDR3 DNA: TGTGCCAGCAGATCGGGACTACAGGGAGAGCAGTACTTC
D gene: TRBD2; clone size: NA; J gene: TRBJ2-1; V gene: TRBV4-1; CDR3 protein: CASSQDPGSGRPHEQFF; CDR3 DNA: TGCGCCAGCAGCCAAGACCCAGGTAGCGGGAGACCCCATGAGCAGTTCTTC
D gene: TRBD2; clone size: NA; J gene: TRBJ2-1; V gene: TRBV5-6; CDR3 protein: CASSLGIKRDGTWDEQFF; CDR3 DNA: TGTGCCAGCAGCTTGGGGATTAAGCGGGACGGGACTTGGGATGAGCAGTTCTTC
D gene: TRBD1; clone size: NA; J gene: TRBJ1-4; V gene: TRBV7-8; CDR3 protein: CASSTGQGAGEKLFF; CDR3 DNA: TGTGCCAGCAGCACGGGACAGGGGGCTGGAGAAAAACTGTTTTTT
D gene: NA; clone size: NA; J gene: TRBJ1-1; V gene: TRBV27; CDR3 protein: CASRALDRNTEAFF; CDR3 DNA: TGTGCCAGCAGAGCCTTGGACAGGAACACTGAAGCTTTCTTT
D gene: NA; clone size: NA; J gene: TRBJ2-2; V gene: TRBV4-2; CDR3 protein: CASSQGFIGSGELFF; CDR3 DNA: TGTGCCAGCAGCCAAGGTTTTATCGGGTCCGGGGAGCTGTTTTTT
D gene: TRBD1; clone size: NA; J gene: TRBJ2-3; V gene: TRBV7-3; CDR3 protein: CASSPGQGIGTDTQYF; CDR3 DNA: TGTGCCAGCAGCCCGGGACAGGGAATTGGCACAGATACGCAGTATTTT
D gene: NA; clone size: NA; J gene: TRBJ2-7; V gene: TRBV27; CDR3 protein: CASRAPGTGTYEQYF; CDR3 DNA: TGTGCCAGCAGAGCACCCGGGACTGGAACCTACGAGCAGTACTTC
D gene: NA; clone size: NA; J gene: TRBJ2-6; V gene: TRBV6-5; CDR3 protein: CASSYQASRANVLTF; CDR3 DNA: TGTGCCAGCAGTTACCAGGCATCCAGGGCCAACGTCCTGACTTTC